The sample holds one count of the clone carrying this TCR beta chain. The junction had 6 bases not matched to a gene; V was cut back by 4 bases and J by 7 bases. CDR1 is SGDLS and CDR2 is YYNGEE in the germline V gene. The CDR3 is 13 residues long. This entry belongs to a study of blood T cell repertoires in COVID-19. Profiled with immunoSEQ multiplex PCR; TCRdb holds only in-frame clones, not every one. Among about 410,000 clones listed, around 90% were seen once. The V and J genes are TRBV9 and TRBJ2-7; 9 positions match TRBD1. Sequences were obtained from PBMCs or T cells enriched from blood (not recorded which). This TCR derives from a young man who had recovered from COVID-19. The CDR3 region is CASSTGTGREQYF. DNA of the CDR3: TGTGCCAGCAGCACCGGGACAGGGCGGGAGCAGTACTTC.